The 11 T cell receptor beta chains reported below all come from one sample, sequenced in a study of blood T cell repertoires in COVID-19. Assay: immunoSEQ multiplex PCR; the TCRdb copy retains only in-frame clones and omits some. The data show over 300,000 clones, with 80% to 90% seen just once and roughly 2.2% held by the top ten. Sequencing used PBMCs or T cells enriched from blood (not recorded which). The source is a man aged 25 to 40 who had recovered from COVID-19.

This chain's CDR3 is CASSFYGGTQETQYF. Here the CDR3 DNA reads TGTGCCAGCAGCTTCTACGGGGGAACCCAAGAGACCCAGTACTTC. The chain is built from TRBV7-8 and TRBJ2-5; D may be TRBD2 (6 bases). V was pared by 3 bases and J by 1 base, with 12 bases between. Germline assignment: CDR1 SGHVS and CDR2 FQNEAQ. The CDR3 is 15 amino acids.

The V gene is TRBV19, the J gene TRBJ2-4; 7 nucleotides agree with TRBD1. Germline loops: CDR1 LNHDA, CDR2 SQIVND (reference sequence). The CDR3 is made up of 13 amino acids. Losses at the gene ends were 1 base for V and 10 bases for J; bases not matched to a gene: 4. As DNA, the CDR3 is TGTGCCAGTAGTATAGTTGGGGACAGTATTCAGTACTTC. It is translated as CASSIVGDSIQYF.

This chain connects TRBV12-3 or TRBV12-4 to TRBJ2-1; 8 bases agree with TRBD2. This CDR3 contains 13 residues. J gave up 12 bases and V 5 bases, and 9 bases lay outside the gene matches. CDR3 residues: CASSPLSGERQFF. DNA for the CDR3: TGTGCCAGCAGTCCTCTTAGCGGGGAAAGGCAGTTCTTC.

The V gene is TRBV7-8, the J gene TRBJ1-2; D ambiguous. V shed 3 bases and J shed 0 bases, with 8 bases lying between them. Germline-derived CDR1 and CDR2 are SGHVS and FQNEAQ. The CDR3 has 14 amino acids. The CDR3: CASSFSTTNYGYTF. CDR3 coding DNA: TGTGCCAGCAGCTTTTCAACTACTAACTATGGCTACACCTTC.

The genes are TRBV18 and TRBJ1-4, with TRBD1 matching over 8 bases. V shed 4 bases, J shed 4 bases, and the junction held 2 bases outside the gene matches. Germline V gene lookup returns CDR1 KGHSH and CDR2 LQKENI. The CDR3 is made up of 14 amino acids. CDR3 sequence: CASSQDRVNEKLFF. DNA of the CDR3: TGTGCCAGCTCACAGGACAGGGTTAATGAAAAACTGTTTTTT.

DNA for the CDR3: TGTGCCAGCAGTCGTCGGGGGGGGAACACCGGGGAGCTGTTTTTT. As protein: CASSRRGGNTGELFF. The chain has TRBV27 and TRBJ2-2; 8 bases are a match to TRBD2. Unmatched junction bases numbered 3, after V lost 5 bases and J lost 1 base. Germline loops: CDR1 MNHEY, CDR2 SMNVEV (reference sequence). The CDR3 runs to 15 residues.

This clone turned up a few times. This rearrangement joins TRBV7-8 to TRBJ1-1, with D tentatively TRBD1 (5 bases). This CDR3 contains 15 residues. Germline V gene data show CDR1 as SGHVS and CDR2 as FQNEAQ. The ends were cut back, 1 base at V and 3 bases at J, with 12 bases in the middle. CDR3 protein: CASSLGWGAYTEAFF. The CDR3, as DNA: TGTGCCAGCAGCTTAGGATGGGGCGCGTACACTGAAGCTTTCTTT.

The chain couples TRBV5-1 to TRBJ2-7; 9 positions match TRBD1. The V gene end was trimmed by 3 bases and the J gene end by 11 bases; junction bases not matched to a gene: 12. This CDR3 region has 14 residues. Germline-derived CDR1 and CDR2 are SGHRS and YFSETQ. CDR3 region: CASSSTTGQGYKYF. In DNA form, the CDR3 reads TGCGCCAGCAGCTCCACGACGGGACAGGGATACAAGTACTTC. The full variable domain, with the rest looked up from reference TRBV5-1 and TRBJ2-7, is KAGVTQTPRYLIKTRGQQVTLSCSPISGHRSVSWYQQTPGQGLQFLFEYFSETQRNKGNFPGRFSGRQFSNSRSEMNVSTLELGDSALYLCASSSTTGQGYKYFGPGTRLTVT.

The chain is built from TRBV5-1 and TRBJ1-2; 7 nucleotides agree with TRBD1. Germline-derived CDR1 and CDR2 are SGHRS and YFSETQ. Trimming cost V 4 bases and J 6 bases; bases outside gene matches: 12. This CDR3 contains 15 residues. As DNA, the CDR3 is TGCGCCAGCAGCCCTAACAGGGGTACGATGGATGGCTACACCTTC. This translates into CASSPNRGTMDGYTF.

The rearrangement uses TRBV9 and TRBJ2-5; tentative D call: TRBD2 (5 bases). V was pared by 0 bases and J by 5 bases, with 14 bases between. Germline CDR1 reads SGDLS; CDR2 reads YYNGEE. The CDR3 contains 15 residues. CDR3 sequence (DNA): TGTGCCAGCAGCGTAGAATGGGCTGAGCGGGAGACCCAGTACTTC. It specifies CASSVEWAERETQYF.

The J gene is TRBJ2-1, the V gene TRBV28, with 11 bases fitting TRBD2. This CDR3 comprises 13 residues. The V segment lost 8 bases and the J segment 4 bases; nucleotides outside the gene matches: 1. Germline assignment: CDR1 MDHEN and CDR2 SYDVKM. CDR3 nucleotides: TGTGCCAGCCGACTAGCGGGATACAATGAGCAGTTCTTC. It yields the protein CASRLAGYNEQFF.